A selection of T cell receptor beta chains follows, all from one sample in a study of T cells in Graves' hyperthyroidism and ophthalmopathy. TCRdb passed the multiplex PCR reads through MiXCR, listing each CDR3 protein once. Altogether around 400,000 distinct CDR3 sequences are present, roughly 25% being singletons, with the ten largest covering about 70%. The sample consisted of blood. All receptors come from a man aged 50 or older with Graves' hyperthyroidism. Both conserved end residues are part of each CDR3. D genes are given only for firm matches. Clone sizes are given selectively: once, few, many, or a class where the clone is expanded.

>NA|TRBV27|NA|TRBJ1-2
TGTGCCAGCAGTTTATCCCCCCTTAAGACCTATGGCTACACCTTC
CASSLSPLKTYGYTF
>NA|TRBV5-1|few|TRBJ2-7
TGCGCCAGCAGCATGGCGGTCAGCTCCTACGAGCAGTACTTC
CASSMAVSSYEQYF
>TRBD1|TRBV29-1|few|TRBJ1-2
TGCAGCGTGAGGACAGGGGATGGCTACACCTTC
CSVRTGDGYTF
>TRBD1|TRBV6-1|few|TRBJ2-4
TGTGCCAGCAGTGTGGGACAGGGGGTTTTGAACATTCAGTACTTC
CASSVGQGVLNIQYF
>NA|TRBV28|NA|TRBJ2-7
TGTGCCAGCAGAGAAAGCTACGAGCAGTACTTC
CASRESYEQYF
>NA|TRBV7-3|NA|TRBJ1-1
TGTGCCAGCAGCGATATGGACAACACTGAAGCTTTCTTT
CASSDMDNTEAFF
>NA|TRBV27|NA|TRBJ2-2
TGTGCCAGCAGTTTATATCCAGGGCAGCTGTTTTTT
CASSLYPGQLFF
>NA|TRBV6-2/TRBV6-3|NA|TRBJ1-2
TGTGCCAGCAGCAACGGCAGTTATGGCTACACCTTC
CASSNGSYGYTF
>NA|TRBV27|NA|TRBJ1-1
TGTGCCAGCTCCGGGTTAGACCTAACTGAAGCTTTCTTT
CASSGLDLTEAFF
>TRBD2|TRBV3-1|NA|TRBJ2-2
TGTGCCAGCAGCCAGGGACTAGCGGGACTGGGAACCGGGGAGCTGTTTTTT
CASSQGLAGLGTGELFF
>TRBD2|TRBV5-5|NA|TRBJ2-1
TGTGCCAGCAGCTTTGGACGGGAGGGCCTTGAGCAGTTCTTC
CASSFGREGLEQFF
>TRBD1|TRBV20-1|NA|TRBJ1-6
TGCAGTGCTACCGGGACAGGGGGCGGGAGGTATAATTCACCCCTCCACTTT
CSATGTGGGRYNSPLHF
>TRBD1|TRBV2|many|TRBJ1-1
TGTGCCAGCAGTGTAGAGGGGGCGGGAACTGAAGCTTTCTTT
CASSVEGAGTEAFF
>TRBD2|TRBV5-6|NA|TRBJ2-3
TGTGCCAGCAGCTTGAGCGGGGGACTCACAGATACGCAGTATTTT
CASSLSGGLTDTQYF